These T cell receptor beta chains were read from a single sample in a study of blood T cell repertoires in COVID-19. The table came from immunoSEQ multiplex PCR; TCRdb's copy has only in-frame clones and leaves some out. This table has fewer than 300,000 clones, around 87% appearing once. Sequencing was performed on peripheral blood. The receptors were gathered from a woman between 50 and 59 years old with acute or convalescent COVID-19. Each CDR3 is given with its conserved first and last residue. A D gene is named only where the DNA matches it firmly. The size entry is marked missing in some rows and otherwise reads once, few, many or a size class.

j_call clone_size d_call v_call cdr3_length cdr3_aa cdr3_nt
TRBJ2-1 few TRBD2 TRBV6-5 14 CASTVSGRSNEQFF TGTGCCAGCACCGTTAGCGGGAGAAGCAATGAGCAGTTCTTC
TRBJ2-5 - - TRBV15 15 CATSRDGGLRETQYF TGTGCCACCAGCAGAGATGGGGGACTGCGGGAGACCCAGTACTTC
TRBJ2-7 - TRBD1 TRBV28 15 CASSPSGTASLEQYF TGTGCCAGCAGCCCGTCCGGGACAGCATCTTTGGAGCAGTACTTC
TRBJ2-2 - TRBD2 TRBV27 18 CASSLLGLAGGGTGELFF TGTGCCAGCAGTTTGTTGGGACTAGCGGGAGGAGGGACCGGGGAGCTGTTTTTT
TRBJ2-5 - - TRBV5-1 14 CASSYRERYETQYF TGCGCCAGCAGCTACCGGGAGAGGTATGAGACCCAGTACTTC
TRBJ2-5 - TRBD2 TRBV27 14 CASSPGTSQETQYF TGTGCCAGCAGTCCAGGGACTAGCCAAGAGACCCAGTACTTC
TRBJ1-1 once - TRBV2 12 CASIRPGTEAFF TGTGCCAGCATAAGGCCGGGCACTGAAGCTTTCTTT
TRBJ1-1 - TRBD1 TRBV30 14 CAWSWTGGTAEAFF TGTGCCTGGAGCTGGACAGGGGGTACGGCTGAAGCTTTCTTT
TRBJ2-4 - TRBD2 TRBV11-2 19 CASSSGLAGGRMAKNIQYF TGTGCCAGCAGCTCTGGACTAGCGGGAGGGCGGATGGCCAAAAACATTCAGTACTTC
TRBJ2-1 - - TRBV7-9 14 CASSLDFWAGMQFF TGTGCCAGCAGCTTAGATTTTTGGGCGGGGATGCAGTTCTTC
TRBJ1-4 once - TRBV2 15 CASSEVTATNEKLFF TGTGCCAGCAGTGAAGTGACAGCAACTAATGAAAAACTGTTTTTT
TRBJ1-1 - TRBD1 TRBV9 15 CASSVFGQGATEAFF TGTGCCAGCAGCGTTTTCGGACAGGGAGCGACTGAAGCTTTCTTT
TRBJ1-1 - - TRBV5-1 14 CASSYDRLNTEAFF TGCGCCAGCAGCTACGACAGGTTGAACACTGAAGCTTTCTTT
TRBJ1-4 few - TRBV28 13 CASSTQRGEKLFF TGTGCCAGCAGTACCCAAAGGGGTGAAAAACTGTTTTTT
TRBJ2-5 - - TRBV5-1 14 CASSPATDGETQYF TGCGCCAGCAGCCCTGCGACAGACGGGGAGACCCAGTACTTC
TRBJ1-5 - - TRBV28 14 CASSSTGSNQPQHF TGTGCCAGCAGTTCCACAGGTAGCAATCAGCCCCAGCATTTT
TRBJ1-2 once - TRBV6-5 13 CASRDPGDYGYTF TGTGCCAGCAGGGACCCAGGGGACTATGGCTACACCTTC
TRBJ2-3 - - TRBV27 15 CASSLSVEMTDTQYF TGTGCCAGCAGTTTGTCGGTGGAGATGACAGATACGCAGTATTTT
TRBJ2-1 - TRBD2 TRBV9 15 CASSIGLAGTWEQFF TGTGCCAGCAGCATCGGACTAGCGGGTACTTGGGAGCAGTTCTTC
TRBJ2-1 - TRBD2 TRBV7-3 15 CASSPIAGVESEQFF TGTGCCAGCAGCCCGATAGCGGGAGTTGAGTCTGAGCAGTTCTTC
TRBJ1-2 once - TRBV6-1 16 CASSEGQNLNNYGYTF TGTGCCAGCAGTGAAGGACAGAACTTAAATAACTATGGCTACACCTTC
TRBJ1-6 - TRBD1 TRBV6-5 12 CASSPGGSPLHF TGTGCCAGCAGCCCAGGGGGGTCACCCCTCCACTTT
TRBJ1-4 - - TRBV5-4 15 CASSLDWGAEEKLFF TGTGCCAGCAGCTTGGATTGGGGCGCCGAGGAAAAACTGTTTTTT
TRBJ2-3 - TRBD2 TRBV9 17 CASSVGPSGRASDTQYF TGTGCCAGCAGCGTAGGCCCTAGCGGGAGGGCCAGTGATACGCAGTATTTT
TRBJ2-5 - TRBD2 TRBV7-2 16 CASSWGLARDQETQYF TGTGCCAGCAGCTGGGGACTAGCGCGCGACCAAGAGACCCAGTACTTC
TRBJ2-5 - - TRBV5-4 14 CASSSGSEQETQYF TGTGCCAGCAGCTCCGGCTCGGAGCAAGAGACCCAGTACTTC
TRBJ2-3 - - TRBV3-1/TRBV3-2 12 CASSQGRGQGYF TGTGCCAGCAGCCAAGGAAGGGGCCAAGGGTATTTT
TRBJ1-1 - TRBD1 TRBV19 14 CASSRDRAWTEAFF TGTGCCAGTAGTCGGGACAGGGCTTGGACTGAAGCTTTCTTT
TRBJ2-7 - TRBD2 TRBV28 15 CASSSPGLASYEQYF TGTGCCAGCAGCAGCCCGGGACTAGCTTCCTACGAGCAGTACTTC
TRBJ1-2 - TRBD1 TRBV7-2 14 CASSWRQGGNGYTF TGTGCCAGCAGCTGGCGACAGGGCGGGAATGGCTACACCTTC
TRBJ2-1 - - TRBV21-1 10 CASSKEVGFF TGTGCCAGCAGCAAAGAAGTCGGGTTCTTC
TRBJ2-3 - TRBD2 TRBV7-6 18 CASSLVWPSGGDTDTQYF TGTGCCAGCAGCTTAGTTTGGCCTAGCGGGGGGGACACAGATACGCAGTATTTT
TRBJ1-1 once - TRBV5-1 13 CASSFSVNTEAFF TGCGCCAGCAGCTTTTCGGTGAACACTGAAGCTTTCTTT
TRBJ1-2 - - TRBV28 14 CASIRTARLNGYTF TGTGCCAGCATTCGGACAGCTCGGTTGAATGGCTACACCTTC
TRBJ1-2 - - TRBV3-1/TRBV3-2 13 CASSRGLDDDYTF TGTGCCAGCAGCCGGGGCCTCGACGATGACTACACCTTC
TRBJ1-3 - - TRBV27 16 CASSPGGQSSGNTIYF TGTGCCAGCAGTCCGGGAGGACAGAGCTCTGGAAACACCATATATTTT
TRBJ2-7 - - TRBV5-6 14 CASTMTRGSYEQYF TGTGCCAGCACCATGACTAGAGGGTCCTACGAGCAGTACTTC
TRBJ2-7 - TRBD1 TRBV6-6 15 CASSYPGQLSYEQYF TGTGCCAGCAGTTACCCGGGACAGCTGTCCTACGAGCAGTACTTC
TRBJ2-2 - TRBD1 TRBV19 17 CASMVGGQGLYGGELFF TGTGCCAGTATGGTAGGCGGACAGGGGTTATATGGCGGGGAGCTGTTTTTT
TRBJ2-1 - TRBD2 TRBV10-1 16 CASTPGLAGGQYEQFF TGCGCCAGCACACCGGGACTAGCGGGAGGCCAATATGAGCAGTTCTTC
TRBJ2-7 - - TRBV5-1 13 CASSLVGGYEQYF TGCGCCAGCAGCTTAGTAGGAGGGTACGAGCAGTACTTC
TRBJ1-3 once - TRBV2 14 CASSELTVGNTIYF TGTGCCAGCAGTGAGTTGACAGTCGGAAACACCATATATTTT
TRBJ1-1 - - TRBV9 16 CASSVENGAARTEAFF TGTGCCAGCAGCGTAGAGAATGGGGCAGCACGGACTGAAGCTTTCTTT
TRBJ2-7 few TRBD2 TRBV7-8 16 CASSRSGTSGSYEQYF TGTGCCAGCAGCCGTTCCGGGACTAGCGGGAGCTACGAGCAGTACTTC
TRBJ2-2 few - TRBV5-1 14 CASSLAGLTGELFF TGCGCCAGCAGCTTGGCAGGTTTGACCGGGGAGCTGTTTTTT
TRBJ2-1 - - TRBV7-2 15 CASTRGGSQGNEQFF TGTGCCAGCACTCGGGGCGGGAGCCAGGGGAATGAGCAGTTCTTC
TRBJ1-4 - - TRBV4-3 15 CASSQGTLANEKLFF TGCGCCAGCAGCCAGGGGACACTGGCTAATGAAAAACTGTTTTTT
TRBJ2-7 once - TRBV12-3/TRBV12-4 13 CASSSQRWSEQYF TGTGCCAGCAGTTCCCAAAGATGGAGTGAGCAGTACTTC
TRBJ1-4 - TRBD1 TRBV10-3 14 CASQTGPTNEKLFF TGTGCCAGCCAGACAGGGCCCACTAATGAAAAACTGTTTTTT
TRBJ1-1 - TRBD1 TRBV18 13 CASSPGTGVDAFF TGTGCCAGCTCACCTGGGACAGGGGTCGACGCTTTCTTT
TRBJ1-1 - - TRBV6-6 14 CASSYSRGGTEAFF TGTGCCAGCAGTTACTCGAGGGGGGGCACTGAAGCTTTCTTT
TRBJ1-6 - - TRBV4-2 15 CASSQDLAGNSPLHF TGTGCCAGCAGCCAAGATCTAGCGGGGAATTCACCCCTCCACTTT
TRBJ2-7 - - TRBV11-2 11 CASSPNYEQYF TGTGCCAGCAGCCCAAACTACGAGCAGTACTTC
TRBJ2-7 - TRBD1 TRBV6-2/TRBV6-3 15 CASSYPDRGLYEQYF TGTGCCAGCAGTTACCCGGACAGGGGGCTGTACGAGCAGTACTTC
TRBJ1-2 - - TRBV19 14 CASSINGVNYGYTF TGTGCCAGTAGTATTAACGGGGTCAACTATGGCTACACCTTC
TRBJ2-1 - TRBD2 TRBV7-2 15 CASSSTGLAEPEQFF TGTGCCAGCAGCTCGACGGGACTAGCGGAACCTGAGCAGTTCTTC
TRBJ2-1 - TRBD2 TRBV5-1 18 CASSWNLRTSGRNDEQFF TGCGCCAGCAGCTGGAACTTAAGGACTAGCGGGAGGAACGATGAGCAGTTCTTC
TRBJ1-4 few TRBD1 TRBV19 18 CASRTGQGAGRQNEKLFF TGTGCCAGTAGAACTGGACAGGGTGCGGGACGCCAAAATGAAAAACTGTTTTTT